This T cell receptor beta chain was observed in a study of control samples from healthy donors and cancer patients. Produced via immunoSEQ multiplex PCR; TCRdb's table is partial and in-frame only. There are roughly 130,000 clones in the sample; roughly nine tenths occur only once, and roughly 10% lies in the top ten. The V end lost 1 base, the J end lost 6 bases, and 6 bases lay between the germline ends. CDR1 LGHDT and CDR2 YNNKEL come from the germline V gene (reference sequence). CDR3 size: 12 residues. The sample was blood. The gene calls are TRBV3-1 (or the pseudogene TRBV3-2) and TRBJ1-2; unclear D gene. This TCR was recovered from a woman aged 25 to 39 in good health. The CDR3 nucleotides are TGTGCCAGCAGCCAAGCGGCAGATGGCTACACCTTC. Protein sequence: CASSQAADGYTF.